The 18 T cell receptor beta chains below come from one sample, sequenced in a study of T cell repertoires in cytomegalovirus infection. These receptors' antigens are unknown. TCRdb ran MiXCR on the reads and lists one entry per CDR3 protein. Found here are tens of thousands of distinct CDR3 sequences, more than 25% of them singletons; the top ten hold nearly 70%. The sequencing input was PBMCs, sequenced either directly or after in vitro stimulation (not recorded which). These receptors came from a human donor in good health (CMV status not recorded). Some clones in this sample may be carry-over from other donors' samples.

The table lists this clonotype with a few counts. This chain joins TRBV10-3 and TRBJ2-3; the D is unclear. CDR3 length: 14 residues. V gave up 4 bases and J gave up 2 bases, with 10 bases separating them. The germline V gene has CDR1 ENHRY and CDR2 SYGVKD. CDR3 sequence: CAISVGYNTDTQYF. In DNA, the CDR3 is TGTGCCATCAGTGTGGGTTATAACACAGATACGCAGTATTTT.

There are a few counts of this clonotype. This chain joins TRBV7-2 and TRBJ2-7, with D possibly being TRBD1 or TRBD2 (5 bases each). CDR3 length: 13 residues. V was cut by 0 bases and J by 2 bases, with 5 bases left in between. CDR1 and CDR2 from the germline V gene are SGHTA and FQGNSA. CDR3 DNA sequence: TGTGCCAGCAGCTTAGCGGGACCCTACGAGCAGTACTTC. It codes for CASSLAGPYEQYF. The full variable domain, its missing parts supplied by reference TRBV7-2 and TRBJ2-7, is GAGVSQSPSNKVTEKGKDVELRCDPISGHTALYWYRQSLGQGLEFLIYFQGNSAPDKSGLPSDRFSAERTGGSVSTLTIQRTQQEDSAVYLCASSLAGPYEQYFGPGTRLTVT.

This chain connects TRBV30 to TRBJ2-7; perhaps TRBD1 as D (5 bases). Trimming removed 1 base at V and 3 bases at J, with 13 bases between. CDR3 length equals 14 residues. Germline V gives CDR1 GTSNPN, CDR2 SVGIG (reference sequence). CDR3 loop: CAWSAWQGFYEQYF. The CDR3, as DNA: TGTGCCTGGAGTGCATGGCAGGGATTCTACGAGCAGTACTTC.

The sample holds a few counts of this clonotype. This chain joins TRBV10-3 and TRBJ2-5; D call uncertain. This CDR3 has 15 residues. In germline, CDR1 is ENHRY, CDR2 SYGVKD. Trimming removed 3 bases at V and 1 base at J, with 12 bases between. CDR3 sequence (DNA): TGTGCCATCAGTGATTTGGGCAGACCCCAAGAGACCCAGTACTTC. Translating it yields CAISDLGRPQETQYF.

The chain is built from TRBV4-1 and TRBJ1-5; D is uncertain. V lost 4 bases and J 6 bases, leaving 16 bases between the germline ends. This CDR3 spans 15 amino acids. Germline V gene sequence: CDR1 MGHRA, CDR2 YSYEKL. The CDR3, as DNA: TGCGCCAGCAGCCCCGCCATGGCTGGGAGTCAGCCCCAGCATTTT. Residues: CASSPAMAGSQPQHF.

V gene TRBV5-1 combines with J gene TRBJ2-5; maybe TRBD1 (6 bases). Per the germline V gene, CDR1 is SGHRS and CDR2 is YFSETQ. Between the trimmed V and J ends, which lost 1 base and 0 bases, there was a span of 7 bases. This CDR3 contains 14 residues. CDR3 residues: CASSLTGNQETQYF. Written as DNA, the CDR3 is TGCGCCAGCAGCTTGACAGGGAACCAAGAGACCCAGTACTTC.

V and J are TRBV20-1 and TRBJ2-1; weak D call: TRBD1 (7 bases). The CDR3 consists of 14 residues. The V end was cut by 2 bases, the J end by 4 bases, with 12 bases between. Germline values: CDR1 DFQATT, CDR2 SNEGSKA (reference sequence). This CDR3 is CSARRGTAYNEQFF. The CDR3 coding sequence is TGCAGTGCTAGACGCGGGACAGCTTACAATGAGCAGTTCTTC.

The chain combines TRBV7-2 with TRBJ2-3; 10 nucleotides match TRBD1. The CDR3 totals 15 residues. From germline, CDR1 is SGHTA and CDR2 FQGNSA. V lost 5 bases and J lost 6; bases outside the gene matches: 8. The CDR3 spells CASSRRQGARDTQYF. DNA of the CDR3: TGTGCCAGCAGCCGGCGACAGGGGGCAAGGGATACGCAGTATTTT. Supplemented by reference TRBV7-2 and TRBJ2-3, the full variable domain reads GAGVSQSPSNKVTEKGKDVELRCDPISGHTALYWYRQSLGQGLEFLIYFQGNSAPDKSGLPSDRFSAERTGGSVSTLTIQRTQQEDSAVYLCASSRRQGARDTQYFGPGTRLTVL.

In this sample, this clonotype turned up many times. CDR3 in amino acids: CASSLAGAETQYF. The CDR3 region has the DNA TGTGCCAGCAGCTTAGCGGGGGCAGAGACCCAGTACTTC. The V gene is TRBV7-6, the J gene TRBJ2-5; possible D gene TRBD1, 6 bases. There are 13 residues in the CDR3. The V end lost 0 bases, the J end lost 4 bases, and 6 bases lay between the germline ends. CDR1 is SGHVS and CDR2 is FNYEAQ in the germline V gene.

The rearrangement joins TRBV10-3 to TRBJ1-3; the match to TRBD1 covers 8 bases. The junction had 4 bases not matched to a gene; V was cut back by 11 bases and J by 4 bases. CDR3 length: 12 amino acids. Germline V CDR1 and CDR2: ENHRY, SYGVKD. The CDR3 sequence: CAARQGGNTIYF. CDR3 coding DNA: TGTGCCGCCCGACAGGGGGGAAACACCATATATTTT.

This clonotype was found once. The chain has TRBV20-1 and TRBJ2-1; D is perhaps TRBD1 (6 bases). The CDR3 is 11 amino acids. CDR1 DFQATT and CDR2 SNEGSKA come from the germline V gene (reference sequence). Trimming stripped 8 bases from V and 8 bases from J, with 13 bases between. The CDR3 is CSLPRGYEQFF. CDR3 DNA sequence: TGCAGTCTCCCCAGGGGCTATGAGCAGTTCTTC.

The chain links TRBV12-3 or TRBV12-4 to TRBJ1-5, with D unresolved. This CDR3 region has 13 residues. V lost 7 bases and J lost 4, with 11 bases in between. CDR3 sequence: CASMRSRNQPQHF. As DNA, the CDR3 is TGTGCCAGCATGCGTTCACGAAATCAGCCCCAGCATTTT.

This clonotype was detected a few times. The chain has TRBV2 and TRBJ1-1; D is uncertain. Looked up from germline, CDR1 is SNHLY and CDR2 is FYNNEI. The length of the CDR3 is 13 residues. Trimming pared 4 bases from V and 4 bases from J, leaving 10 bases between. The CDR3 loop is CASSVEGFTEAFF. CDR3 DNA: TGTGCCAGCAGTGTTGAGGGTTTCACTGAAGCTTTCTTT.

V gene TRBV11-2 combines with J gene TRBJ2-7; D gene ambiguous. The V and J ends lost 7 bases and 2 bases respectively, with 15 bases between them. Germline V gene sequence: CDR1 SGHAT, CDR2 FQNNGV. The CDR3 consists of 14 residues. As DNA, the CDR3 is TGTGCCAGCAACCATAGAGGCCCTACCTACGAGCAGTACTTC. As protein: CASNHRGPTYEQYF.

The chain recombines TRBV5-1 with TRBJ2-1, with TRBD2 identical over 11 bases. Trimming removed 0 bases from V and 1 base from J; junction bases left unmatched: 0. The CDR3 is made up of 16 amino acids. The germline V gene has CDR1 SGHRS and CDR2 YFSETQ. This CDR3 reads CASSLVAGGSYNEQFF. CDR3 coding DNA: TGCGCCAGCAGCTTGGTAGCGGGGGGGTCCTACAATGAGCAGTTCTTC.

The CDR3 bases are TGTGCCAGCAGCACGGACAGTTACAATGAGCAGTTCTTC. This gives the protein CASSTDSYNEQFF. The chain couples TRBV12-3 or TRBV12-4 to TRBJ2-1; a weak D match, TRBD1 (6 bases). CDR3 length: 13 amino acids. V shed 6 bases and J shed 4 bases, with 10 bases lying between them.

The rearrangement joins TRBV20-1 to TRBJ1-2; D ambiguous. The germline CDR1 and CDR2 sequences are DFQATT and SNEGSKA (reference sequence). The germline V and J ends were trimmed by 6 bases and 2 bases, with 13 bases remaining between them. CDR3 length: 13 amino acids. The CDR3 loop reads CSAGSGVNYGYTF. The CDR3 DNA follows: TGCAGTGCGGGGAGTGGGGTGAACTATGGCTACACCTTC.

V gene TRBV15 combines with J gene TRBJ1-3, with no clear D. This CDR3 has 12 residues. V lost 4 bases to trimming and J lost 7 bases, with 8 bases between them. Germline V gene lookup returns CDR1 LNHNV and CDR2 YYDKDF (reference sequence). The chain's CDR3 is CATSNSWNTIYF. The CDR3 DNA sequence: TGTGCCACCAGCAATTCATGGAACACCATATATTTT.